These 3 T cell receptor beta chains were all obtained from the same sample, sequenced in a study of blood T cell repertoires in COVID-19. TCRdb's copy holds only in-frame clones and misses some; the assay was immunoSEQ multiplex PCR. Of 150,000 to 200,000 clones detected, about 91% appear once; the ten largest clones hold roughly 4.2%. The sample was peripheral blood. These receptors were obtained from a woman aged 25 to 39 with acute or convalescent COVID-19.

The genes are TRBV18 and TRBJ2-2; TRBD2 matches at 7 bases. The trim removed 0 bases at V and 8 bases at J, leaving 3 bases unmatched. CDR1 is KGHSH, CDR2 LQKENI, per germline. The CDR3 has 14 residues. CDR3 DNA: TGTGCCAGCTCACCACCGGCGGGAGTGGGGGAGCTGTTTTTT. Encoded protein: CASSPPAGVGELFF.

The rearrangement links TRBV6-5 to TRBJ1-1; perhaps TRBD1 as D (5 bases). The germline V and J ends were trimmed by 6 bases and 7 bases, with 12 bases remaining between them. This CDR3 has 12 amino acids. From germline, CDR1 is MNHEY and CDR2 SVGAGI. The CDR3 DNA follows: TGTGCCAGCAGCCTCAGGGTTTTTGAAGCTTTCTTT. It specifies CASSLRVFEAFF.

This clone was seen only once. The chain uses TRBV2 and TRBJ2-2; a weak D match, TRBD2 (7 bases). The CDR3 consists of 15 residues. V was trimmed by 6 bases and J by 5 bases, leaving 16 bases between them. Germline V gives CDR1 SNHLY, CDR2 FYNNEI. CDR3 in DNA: TGTGCCAGCAGGAGGGGGGGACTGGCGACCGGGGAGCTGTTTTTT. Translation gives CASRRGGLATGELFF.